The next 18 T cell receptor beta chains were all read from a single sample in a study of Ad26.COV2.S vaccination and SARS-CoV-2 variants. Treatment noted: around 19 received Ad26.COV2.S at low or high dose, single or two shots; roughly five received placebo; per-sample allocation not given. Samples analyzed were those drawn on day 63 after the first vaccine or placebo injection. Measured with immunoSEQ multiplex PCR; TCRdb has only the in-frame clones, and not every one. The data show 250,000 to 300,000 clones, more than 75% seen once. Sequenced material: peripheral blood, taken in a trial of Ad26.COV2.S vaccine versus placebo. These receptors were collected from a person aged 18-65 years who received the Ad26.COV2.S COVID-19 vaccine or a placebo.

The genes are TRBV6-6 and TRBJ1-1, with D perhaps TRBD1 (6 bases). Germline V gene data show CDR1 as MNHNY and CDR2 as SVGAGI (reference sequence). This CDR3 has 15 residues. With 0 bases removed from V and 5 bases from J, the gap between germline ends came to 13 bases. CDR3 coding DNA: TGTGCCAGCAGTTACTCGGGCAGGGGCATGACTGAAGCTTTCTTT. Its protein is CASSYSGRGMTEAFF.

V gene TRBV14 combines with J gene TRBJ2-1, with 14 nucleotides matching TRBD2. The CDR3 consists of 15 residues. The V gene's germline CDR1 is SGHDN and CDR2 FVKESK. The ends lost 8 bases at V and 4 bases at J; junction bases unmatched: 4. The CDR3 nucleotides are TGTGCCAGCGGACTAGCGGGAGGTACTTACAATGAGCAGTTCTTC. Translating it yields CASGLAGGTYNEQFF.

V is TRBV18 and J is TRBJ2-3; 12 nucleotides align to TRBD2. This CDR3 comprises 17 residues. Germline V gene data show CDR1 as KGHSH and CDR2 as LQKENI. The junction had 7 bases not matched to a gene; V was cut back by 0 bases and J by 6 bases. The CDR3 protein is CASSPPLAGGPRDTQYF. The CDR3 DNA reads as TGTGCCAGCTCACCACCCCTAGCGGGAGGGCCCAGGGATACGCAGTATTTT.

The V and J genes are TRBV5-4 and TRBJ2-3; D is unclear. Per germline, CDR1 SGHNT and CDR2 YYREEE (reference sequence). Trimming left V 0 bases short and J 3 bases short, with 11 bases between. CDR3 length: 15 residues. CDR3 amino acids: CASSLGKVRTDTQYF. The CDR3 nucleotides are TGTGCCAGCAGCTTGGGTAAGGTCAGGACAGATACGCAGTATTTT.

With respect to this clone: The same CDR3 also results from other DNA sequences found in this sample. The V call is TRBV18, the J call TRBJ1-5; D unclear. The CDR3 loop spans 13 amino acids. Germline lookup yields CDR1 KGHSH and CDR2 LQKENI. Between the trimmed V and J ends, which lost 3 bases and 1 base, there was a span of 4 bases. This chain's CDR3 is CASSPTSNQPQHF. CDR3 DNA sequence: TGTGCCAGCTCACCCACAAGCAATCAGCCCCAGCATTTT.

This chain joins TRBV7-2 and TRBJ2-7; D gene unclear. Per germline, CDR1 SGHTA and CDR2 FQGNSA. V was pared by 3 bases and J by 0 bases, with 18 bases between. There are 17 residues in the CDR3. The CDR3 nucleotides are TGTGCCAGCAGCTTTATTTCCCCCCTACAGAGCTCCTACGAGCAGTACTTC. Its translation is CASSFISPLQSSYEQYF.

This sequence joins TRBV18 and TRBJ2-7, with D unresolved. Germline V gene lookup returns CDR1 KGHSH and CDR2 LQKENI. Between the trimmed V and J ends, which lost 2 bases and 2 bases, there was a span of 7 bases. The CDR3 is 13 residues long. The CDR3 protein is CASSPASTYEQYF. CDR3 in DNA: TGTGCCAGCTCACCAGCCAGTACCTACGAGCAGTACTTC. Full variable domain (remainder filled in from reference TRBV18 and TRBJ2-7): NAGVMQNPRHLVRRRGQEARLRCSPMKGHSHVYWYRQLPEEGLKFMVYLQKENIIDESGMPKERFSAEFPKEGPSILRIQQVVRGDSAAYFCASSPASTYEQYFGPGTRLTVT.

CDR3 residues: CASSMNEKLFF. The CDR3 nucleotides are TGTGCCAGTAGTATGAATGAAAAACTGTTTTTT. The chain employs TRBV19 and TRBJ1-4; D is ambiguous. CDR1 and CDR2 (germline): LNHDA, SQIVND (reference sequence). V was cut by 3 bases and J by 5 bases, with 1 base left in between. The CDR3 spans 11 residues.

The chain links TRBV4-2 to TRBJ2-1; 9 bases match TRBD2. Germline V gives CDR1 LGHNA, CDR2 YNFKEQ. This CDR3 region has 17 residues. V was clipped by 0 bases and J by 4 bases; unmatched bases: 7. DNA for the CDR3: TGTGCCAGCAGCCAAGATCTTGGCGGGAGGGGTTACAATGAGCAGTTCTTC. Translating it yields CASSQDLGGRGYNEQFF.

This clone was counted a single time. The V and J genes are TRBV21-1 and TRBJ2-5; TRBD2, the table's D call, lacks a check against the DNA. TRBV21-1 is tagged as a pseudogene. The CDR3 sequence is 19 residues long. In DNA, the CDR3 is TGTGCCAGCAGCAAACGGAGAGGACTAGCGGGGGGTCGCCAAGAGACCCAGTACTTC. Encoded protein: CASSKRRGLAGGRQETQYF.

The genes are TRBV7-9 and TRBJ2-3; no firm D call. The CDR3 contains 11 residues. Trimming stripped 7 bases from V and 6 bases from J, with 8 bases between. Per the germline V gene, CDR1 is SEHNR and CDR2 is FQNEAQ (reference sequence). The CDR3 nucleotides read TGTGCCAGCATCCGTTGGGATACGCAGTATTTT. This sequence encodes CASIRWDTQYF.

The chain employs TRBV9 and TRBJ1-3, with 8 positions matching TRBD1. CDR1 is SGDLS and CDR2 is YYNGEE in the germline V gene. The V gene end was trimmed by 3 bases and the J gene end by 2 bases; junction bases not matched to a gene: 10. CDR3 length: 17 amino acids. The CDR3 DNA reads TGTGCCAGCAGCGCACAGACAGGGGTAGGAACTGGAAACACCATATATTTT. Amino acids: CASSAQTGVGTGNTIYF. Complete variable domain (other parts from reference TRBV9 and TRBJ1-3): DSGVTQTPKHLITATGQRVTLRCSPRSGDLSVYWYQQSLDQGLQFLIQYYNGEERAKGNILERFSAQQFPDLHSELNLSSLELGDSALYFCASSAQTGVGTGNTIYFGEGSWLTVV.

The rearrangement uses TRBV6-2 or TRBV6-3 and TRBJ1-5, with TRBD1 matching over 10 bases. This CDR3 has 17 amino acids. Losses at the gene ends were 0 bases for V and 2 bases for J; bases not matched to a gene: 4. CDR1 MNHEY and CDR2 SVGEGT come from the germline V gene. CDR3 protein: CASSYSTGGRGNQPQHF. CDR3 sequence (DNA): TGTGCCAGCAGTTACTCGACAGGGGGCAGGGGCAATCAGCCCCAGCATTTT.

The chain combines TRBV7-9 with TRBJ1-1; TRBD1 matches at 10 bases. The trim removed 4 bases at V and 3 bases at J, leaving 5 bases unmatched. The CDR3 consists of 15 residues. Germline V gene lookup returns CDR1 SEHNR and CDR2 FQNEAQ (reference sequence). The CDR3: CASSSGQGVYTEAFF. As DNA, the CDR3 is TGTGCCAGCAGCTCCGGACAGGGGGTTTACACTGAAGCTTTCTTT.

The chain joins TRBV7-2 to TRBJ1-2; tentatively, D is TRBD1 (5 bases). The CDR3 covers 14 residues. Germline loops: CDR1 SGHTA, CDR2 FQGNSA. The V gene lost 3 bases and the J gene lost 6 bases, with 14 bases spanning the gap. The CDR3 DNA is TGTGCCAGCAGCTTCAATGGCGGGGGAGATGGCTACACCTTC. It yields the protein CASSFNGGGDGYTF.

The gene calls are TRBV19 and TRBJ1-1; D not certain. Germline V gene data show CDR1 as LNHDA and CDR2 as SQIVND (reference sequence). The V gene lost 5 bases and the J gene lost 9 bases, with 13 bases spanning the gap. The length of the CDR3 is 12 residues. This CDR3 reads CASSFVGDQAFF. CDR3 nucleotide sequence: TGTGCCAGTAGTTTCGTGGGTGACCAAGCTTTCTTT.

The gene calls are TRBV3-1 (or the pseudogene TRBV3-2) and TRBJ1-1, with a tentative D call TRBD1 (5 bases). The CDR3 loop spans 15 amino acids. Germline CDR1 reads LGHDT; CDR2 reads YNNKEL (reference sequence). Between the trimmed V and J ends, which lost 0 bases and 6 bases, there was a span of 14 bases. The CDR3 region is CASSQDPGRKAEAFF. CDR3 DNA sequence: TGTGCCAGCAGCCAAGATCCGGGACGCAAGGCTGAAGCTTTCTTT.

The chain links TRBV6-4 to TRBJ1-1, with 8 bases matching TRBD1. V was clipped by 3 bases and J by 1 base; unmatched bases: 7. CDR3 length: 16 residues. In germline, CDR1 is MRHNA, CDR2 SNTAGT. CDR3 in amino acids: CASSEQGGIQNTEAFF. As DNA, the CDR3 is TGTGCCAGCAGTGAACAGGGGGGGATTCAGAACACTGAAGCTTTCTTT.